What follows are 22 T cell receptor beta chains derived from one specimen sequenced in a study of blood T cell repertoires in COVID-19. Assay used: immunoSEQ multiplex PCR; TCRdb lists only in-frame clones, some missing. Of approximately 79,000 clones listed, roughly 88% were seen once; the top ten hold approximately 20%. Specimen: peripheral blood. These receptors were collected from a woman aged 45-59 years with acute or convalescent COVID-19.

This chain links TRBV3-1 (or the pseudogene TRBV3-2) with TRBJ2-1; 11 nucleotides align to TRBD2. After removal of 7 bases from V and 4 bases from J, the junction contained 6 bases not matched to a gene. Germline V gives CDR1 LGHDT, CDR2 YNNKEL (reference sequence). This CDR3 spans 15 amino acids. CDR3: CASTQLAGGYNEQFF. The CDR3, as DNA: TGTGCCAGCACCCAGCTAGCGGGGGGATACAATGAGCAGTTCTTC.

The genes are TRBV2 and TRBJ1-1; D might be TRBD1 (5 bases). There are 14 residues in the CDR3. The germline V gene encodes CDR1 SNHLY and CDR2 FYNNEI. Trimming cost V 5 bases and J 3 bases, with 13 bases left between them. The CDR3 DNA is TGTGCCAGCAGTCGATCAGGGTTAGACACTGAAGCTTTCTTT. Translated, it gives CASSRSGLDTEAFF.

The rearrangement joins TRBV3-1 (or the pseudogene TRBV3-2) to TRBJ2-7, with TRBD2 matching 11 bases. The CDR3 length is 15 residues. J was trimmed by 2 bases and V by 1 base; bases with no gene match: 1. The germline CDR1 and CDR2 sequences are LGHDT and YNNKEL (reference sequence). CDR3 loop: CASSQGLAGTYEQYF. The CDR3 nucleotides read TGTGCCAGCAGCCAAGGACTAGCGGGAACCTACGAGCAGTACTTC.

This clone was observed a single time. This chain links TRBV3-1 (or the pseudogene TRBV3-2) with TRBJ2-2, with a possible D match to TRBD1 (6 bases). The germline V and J ends were trimmed by 2 bases and 5 bases, with 12 bases remaining between them. Germline CDR1 reads LGHDT; CDR2 reads YNNKEL (reference sequence). This CDR3 has 15 amino acids. CDR3 region: CASSQRGWRTGELFF. CDR3 in DNA: TGTGCCAGCAGCCAAAGGGGGTGGCGGACCGGGGAGCTGTTTTTT.

In regard to this clone: Here the CDR3 omits its conserved ending phenylalanine or tryptophan, so a read error is the likely source. It is unclear where the CDR3 begins or ends on the DNA, so no DNA is shown, and the CDR3 is as TCRdb lists it. CDR3 amino acids: CASNFRRHPHL. This chain joins TRBV4-2 and TRBJ1-6; the table's D call TRBD1 went unverified against the DNA. Germline V gives CDR1 LGHNA, CDR2 YNFKEQ. The CDR3 length equals 11 residues, ends included.

The chain is built from TRBV5-1 and TRBJ2-1, with D perhaps matching TRBD1 (6 bases). The germline gives CDR1 SGHRS, CDR2 YFSETQ. V was trimmed by 4 bases and J by 0 bases, leaving 14 bases between them. The length of the CDR3 is 16 residues. The DNA for the CDR3 is TGCGCCAGCAGCATCGGACAGACGAGCTCCTACAATGAGCAGTTCTTC. It codes for CASSIGQTSSYNEQFF.

The V gene is TRBV28, the J gene TRBJ1-5; D perhaps matches TRBD1 (6 bases). The V and J ends lost 3 bases and 0 bases respectively, with 9 bases between them. In germline, CDR1 is MDHEN, CDR2 SYDVKM. The CDR3 contains 15 residues. CDR3 coding DNA: TGTGCCAGCAGTTTTGCAGGGGTTAGCAATCAGCCCCAGCATTTT. Translated: CASSFAGVSNQPQHF.

The chain joins TRBV5-5 to TRBJ2-7; D uncertain. The CDR3 has 13 amino acids. Deletions cut 4 bases from V and 5 bases from J, with 13 bases between. Germline CDR1 reads SGHKS; CDR2 reads YYEKEE (reference sequence). CDR3 DNA: TGTGCCAGCAGCCGTCCCTACTCGGACGAGCAGTACTTC. This encodes CASSRPYSDEQYF.

This chain links TRBV19 with TRBJ2-2; maybe TRBD1 (6 bases). The germline V gene has CDR1 LNHDA and CDR2 SQIVND (reference sequence). Trimming removed 5 bases at V and 1 base at J, with 8 bases between. The CDR3 is made up of 14 amino acids. The CDR3 DNA is TGTGCCAGTAGTTTGGGACAGAACACCGGGGAGCTGTTTTTT. Translated, it gives CASSLGQNTGELFF.

V usage is TRBV9 and J usage is TRBJ2-1; D gene uncertain. Trimming cost V 4 bases and J 5 bases, with 13 bases left between them. Germline V gene lookup returns CDR1 SGDLS and CDR2 YYNGEE. The CDR3 length is 14 residues. The CDR3 reads CASSFESFHNEQFF. The CDR3 DNA reads TGTGCCAGCAGCTTCGAGTCGTTCCACAATGAGCAGTTCTTC.

The chain employs TRBV5-1 and TRBJ2-2; D ambiguous. Germline V gene lookup returns CDR1 SGHRS and CDR2 YFSETQ. CDR3 length: 15 amino acids. The ends were cut back, 0 bases at V and 0 bases at J, with 6 bases in the middle. As DNA, the CDR3 is TGCGCCAGCAGCTTGGGGGCAGCGAACACCGGGGAGCTGTTTTTT. Translated: CASSLGAANTGELFF.

The chain couples TRBV5-1 to TRBJ1-4, with TRBD1 identical over 9 bases. The CDR3 length is 15 residues. Germline values: CDR1 SGHRS, CDR2 YFSETQ. V trimming: 2 bases; J trimming: 7 bases; junction bases outside the gene matches: 6. Written as DNA, the CDR3 is TGCGCCAGCAGCTTATCCGGGACAGGGACTGAAAAACTGTTTTTT. Amino acid sequence: CASSLSGTGTEKLFF. The whole variable domain, filled in from reference TRBV5-1 and TRBJ1-4, reads KAGVTQTPRYLIKTRGQQVTLSCSPISGHRSVSWYQQTPGQGLQFLFEYFSETQRNKGNFPGRFSGRQFSNSRSEMNVSTLELGDSALYLCASSLSGTGTEKLFFGSGTQLSVL.

The V call is TRBV10-3, the J call TRBJ1-2, with TRBD1 as a possible D gene (6 bases). There are 14 residues in the CDR3. The V end lost 6 bases, the J end lost 3 bases, and 14 bases lay between the germline ends. Germline values: CDR1 ENHRY, CDR2 SYGVKD. Here the CDR3 reads CAISPDRWDYGYTF. Written as DNA, the CDR3 is TGTGCCATCAGCCCTGACAGGTGGGACTATGGCTACACCTTC.

The chain has TRBV10-3 and TRBJ2-1; TRBD2 matches at 10 bases. The CDR3 contains 14 residues. The V gene end was trimmed by 0 bases and the J gene end by 7 bases; junction bases not matched to a gene: 0. Looked up from germline, CDR1 is ENHRY and CDR2 is SYGVKD. The CDR3: CAISESSGRNEQFF. The CDR3 DNA reads TGTGCCATCAGTGAGTCTAGCGGGAGGAATGAGCAGTTCTTC.

The chain uses TRBV3-1 (or the pseudogene TRBV3-2) and TRBJ2-4; D gene uncertain. Germline V gives CDR1 LGHDT, CDR2 YNNKEL (reference sequence). The ends were cut back, 1 base at V and 3 bases at J, with 7 bases in the middle. The CDR3 has 14 amino acids. CDR3 sequence (DNA): TGTGCCAGCAGCCAAGCGCCAGTCAAAAACATTCAGTACTTC. The encoded protein is CASSQAPVKNIQYF.

The genes are TRBV11-2 and TRBJ2-5; 7 positions match TRBD2. V lost 5 bases, J lost 7 bases, and 7 bases stayed unmatched. The CDR3 runs 13 residues. Germline loops: CDR1 SGHAT, CDR2 FQNNGV. The CDR3 loop is CASSRSGAGTQYF. In nucleotides, the CDR3 is TGTGCCAGCAGCCGGAGCGGGGCGGGGACCCAGTACTTC.

This chain joins TRBV29-1 and TRBJ2-1, with D perhaps TRBD2 (6 bases). The V end was cut by 6 bases, the J end by 0 bases, with 21 bases between. The CDR3 loop spans 17 amino acids. CDR1 and CDR2 from the germline V gene are SQVTM and ANQGSEA. In DNA form, the CDR3 reads TGCAGCGTGGAGAATTTCCGGGACTCGAGCTCCTACAATGAGCAGTTCTTC. This translates into CSVENFRDSSSYNEQFF.

The rearrangement joins TRBV30 to TRBJ1-1, with 8 bases matching TRBD1. The CDR3 covers 13 residues. V lost 8 bases to trimming and J lost 5 bases; unmatched junction nucleotides: 10. Germline CDR1 is GTSNPN and CDR2 is SVGIG (reference sequence). CDR3 nucleotides: TGTGCCCAAGCTCGAGACAGGGGAACTGAAGCTTTCTTT. It is translated as CAQARDRGTEAFF.

The gene calls are TRBV19 and TRBJ2-7, with D unresolved. The CDR3 covers 15 residues. Deletions cut 3 bases from V and 2 bases from J, with 14 bases between. CDR1 is LNHDA and CDR2 is SQIVND in the germline V gene (reference sequence). The CDR3 coding sequence is TGTGCCAGTAGTATCCAAAATGGCCCTGCCTACGAGCAGTACTTC. This encodes CASSIQNGPAYEQYF.

This chain joins TRBV12-3 or TRBV12-4 and TRBJ1-1, with D unresolved. The ends were cut back, 6 bases at V and 0 bases at J, with 8 bases in the middle. The CDR3 is 13 residues long. Here the CDR3 DNA reads TGTGCCAGCAGCGCGCGCATGAACACTGAAGCTTTCTTT. It is translated as CASSARMNTEAFF.

The chain carries TRBV28 and TRBJ2-5; 9 bases agree with TRBD1. Germline CDR1 is MDHEN and CDR2 is SYDVKM. V trimming: 8 bases; J trimming: 2 bases; junction bases outside the gene matches: 6. This CDR3 spans 14 amino acids. The chain's CDR3 is CASGGQGIQETQYF. The CDR3 DNA is TGTGCCAGCGGGGGACAGGGAATACAAGAGACCCAGTACTTC. The complete variable domain, with remaining parts taken from reference TRBV28 and TRBJ2-5, reads DVKVTQSSRYLVKRTGEKVFLECVQDMDHENMFWYRQDPGLGLRLIYFSYDVKMKEKGDIPEGYSVSREKKERFSLILESASTNQTSMYLCASGGQGIQETQYFGPGTRLLVL.

DNA of the CDR3: TGTGCCAGCAGCCCCCCCCCTTTGTACAATGAGCAGTTCTTC. Protein: CASSPPPLYNEQFF. The chain links TRBV14 to TRBJ2-1; D not resolved. From germline, CDR1 is SGHDN and CDR2 FVKESK. The V end lost 4 bases, the J end lost 4 bases, and 11 bases lay between the germline ends. This CDR3 is 14 amino acids long.